Listed below are T cell receptor beta chains from one sample, sequenced in a study of T cell responses to AZD1222 COVID-19 vaccine. This table comes from immunoSEQ multiplex PCR, and its TCRdb copy is limited to in-frame clones, with some not included. The table has 40,000 to 50,000 clones, approximately 80% seen once. The sample consisted of peripheral blood, taken 28 days after the second AZD1222 dose. Receptors were obtained from an adult who received the AZD1222 COVID-19 vaccine. Both conserved end residues are trimmed from each CDR3.

>TRBJ1-5|TRBV7-6|13
ASSRQGEGNQPQH
>TRBJ1-1|TRBV6-1|12
ASSEIASPIGAF
>TRBJ1-2|TRBV25-1|16
ASSERRRVGTEKNGYT
>TRBJ2-1|TRBV27|11
ASRAGGRNEQF
>TRBJ2-3|TRBV7-3|15
ASSSPGLAGGLDTQY
>TRBJ2-5|TRBV11-2|14
ASSLVGTGVGETQY
>TRBJ2-7|TRBV11-2|13
ASRVTGTGIYEQY
>TRBJ1-1|TRBV28|11
ASKLSIDAEAF
>TRBJ1-5|TRBV3-1/TRBV3-2|13
ASSQGGQVNQPQH
>TRBJ2-7|TRBV9|13
ASSVVPGVSYEQY
>TRBJ1-2|TRBV6-5|12
ASSYIGVSYGYT
>TRBJ2-5|TRBV27|11
ASSGTNQETQY
>TRBJ1-6|TRBV5-4|14
ASSLGATGYGSPLH
>TRBJ1-1|TRBV6-5|12
ASSYDRKNTEAF
>TRBJ2-1|TRBV4-1|16
ASSHKEQGAIAYNEQF
>TRBJ2-4|TRBV3-1/TRBV3-2|13
ASSHLGQDGDIQY
>TRBJ2-5|TRBV20-1|11
SASPGGSETQY
>TRBJ1-1|TRBV6-1|11
ASSDAANTEAF
>TRBJ2-7|TRBV3-1/TRBV3-2|12
ASSLRGGSYEQY
>TRBJ1-1|TRBV7-3|11
ASSLYRNTEAF
>TRBJ1-1|TRBV7-9|11
ASSLPVNTEAF
>TRBJ2-2|TRBV3-1/TRBV3-2|14
ASTGLAGRYTGELF
>TRBJ2-4|TRBV4-1|12
ASTPILAKNIQY
>TRBJ2-3|TRBV6-2/TRBV6-3|13
ASSRVLAGTDTQY
>TRBJ2-3|TRBV11-2|10
ASSLDDKTQY
>TRBJ1-3|TRBV18|14
ASSPPAGVSGNTIY
>TRBJ1-1|TRBV7-8|12
ASSLNRGRTEAF
>TRBJ1-1|TRBV2|12
ASSLYIHYTEAF
>TRBJ1-5|TRBV15|13
ATSRDAGFGQPQH
>TRBJ1-5|TRBV6-2/TRBV6-3|15
ASSYSTGGYLNQPQH
>TRBJ1-3|TRBV9|13
ASSVDLSSGNTIY
>TRBJ1-2|TRBV3-1/TRBV3-2|12
ASSQGIGGSGYT
>TRBJ2-6|TRBV14|16
ASSRIGGQHSGANVLT
>TRBJ2-2|TRBV7-3|14
ASSLLAGATTGELF
>TRBJ1-6|TRBV7-3|14
ASSLGGPEYNSPLH
>TRBJ1-5|TRBV19|13
ASSPPGVSNQPQH
>TRBJ2-7|TRBV7-3|12
ASSPGTGEYEQY
>TRBJ1-2|TRBV7-9|12
ASNPGGDLYGYT
>TRBJ1-2|TRBV7-8|12
ASSRRTGQVGYT
>TRBJ1-6|TRBV19|12
ASTQGKNNSPLH
>TRBJ2-7|TRBV6-6|11
ASSYDFTGEQY
>TRBJ2-7|TRBV19|9
ASRHSYEQY
>TRBJ1-3|TRBV5-4|14
ASSLRGPRDGNTIY
>TRBJ2-3|TRBV30|12
AWSASGTTDTQY
>TRBJ2-5|TRBV7-7|13
ASSSRQGTVETQY
>TRBJ1-1|TRBV6-1|13
ASSEPGRGHTEAF
>TRBJ2-5|TRBV6-1|15
ASSVTSGGRYQETQY
>TRBJ2-7|TRBV27|13
ASSLSPQGSYEQY
>TRBJ1-2|TRBV3-1/TRBV3-2|13
ASSPTLGTAYGYT
>TRBJ2-7|TRBV15|14
ATSRDVRASGDEQY
>TRBJ1-1|TRBV6-5|12
ASRKQGANTEAF
>TRBJ2-7|TRBV6-5|13
ASTPDWLGSREQY
>TRBJ1-5|TRBV27|13
ASSLQGSWNQPQH
>TRBJ1-1|TRBV6-6|12
ASSYRSRNTEAF
>TRBJ2-7|TRBV12-3/TRBV12-4|11
ASSDDTAYEQY
>TRBJ1-3|TRBV5-6|12
ASSLPHPGNTIY
>TRBJ1-6|TRBV30|9
AWRGHSPLH